The clone carrying this T cell receptor (beta chain) was recorded a few times. Its antigen is not identified. The V gene lost 7 bases and the J gene lost 0 bases, with 3 bases spanning the gap. The CDR3 consists of 11 residues. Germline CDR1 is MDHEN and CDR2 is SYDVKM. This record comes from a study of cytomegalovirus exposure and HLA in healthy donors. Study-wide findings and caveats: Later work found that TCR association rates differed between HLA loci; DRB1 had the most and HLA-C the fewest. Later on, a genetic analysis was performed. It linked a missense variant in DCLRE1C with V- and J-gene trimming of TCR beta.

PCR was performed using 60 Vbeta and 13 Jbeta primers. Sequencing used immunoSEQ multiplex PCR; TCRdb keeps in-frame clones, though not all of them. The sample records 150,000 to 200,000 clones, approximately 70% being singletons. The clonotype comes from a young man in good health and CMV-seropositive. Sequenced input: PBMCs. The V and J genes are TRBV28 and TRBJ1-1, with D unresolved. CDR3 in amino acids: CASTVNTEAFF. The DNA for the CDR3 is TGTGCCAGCACCGTGAACACTGAAGCTTTCTTT.